The 28 T cell receptor beta chains listed next were all sequenced from one sample in a study of control samples from healthy donors and cancer patients. Repertoires were generated with immunoSEQ multiplex PCR, while TCRdb's copy carries only in-frame clones and drops some. In the table there are about 140,000 clones, approximately 94% of which are singletons. The sample comprised blood. The receptor source for this set is a man aged 40-50 years in good health.

This chain links TRBV30 with TRBJ1-4, with D possibly TRBD1 on 6 matching bases. The germline V gene has CDR1 GTSNPN and CDR2 SVGIG (reference sequence). V was pared by 0 bases and J by 3 bases, with 11 bases between. CDR3 size: 15 residues. The CDR3 sequence is CAWSVLGGPNEKLFF. The DNA of the CDR3 is TGTGCCTGGAGTGTCTTGGGGGGGCCTAATGAAAAACTGTTTTTT.

The rearrangement links TRBV19 to TRBJ2-7; 11 nucleotides agree with TRBD2. CDR1 is LNHDA, CDR2 SQIVND, per germline (reference sequence). V trimming: 7 bases; J trimming: 2 bases; junction bases outside the gene matches: 10. This CDR3 comprises 16 residues. CDR3 DNA: TGTGCCAGTACCCCGGGACTAGCGGAGACGACCTACGAGCAGTACTTC. This translates into CASTPGLAETTYEQYF.

V gene TRBV30 combines with J gene TRBJ1-6; the D is unclear. Germline V lookup: CDR1 GTSNPN, CDR2 SVGIG (reference sequence). The CDR3 has 16 residues. V was clipped by 2 bases and J by 7 bases, with 18 bases between them. CDR3 residues: CAWSPIFLSPNSPLHF. Here the CDR3 DNA reads TGTGCCTGGAGTCCGATCTTTTTGAGTCCGAATTCACCCCTCCACTTT.

This clone has only one observation. The genes are TRBV9 and TRBJ2-6; the D is unclear. Germline V lookup: CDR1 SGDLS, CDR2 YYNGEE. Trimming took off 1 base at V and 2 bases at J, with 7 bases between the two ends. The CDR3 has 15 amino acids. CDR3 region: CASSVSNTGANVLTF. CDR3 sequence (DNA): TGTGCCAGCAGCGTATCTAACACTGGGGCCAACGTCCTGACTTTC.

The chain recombines TRBV27 with TRBJ2-5, with TRBD2 matching over 10 bases. The CDR3 consists of 19 residues. V gave up 5 bases and J gave up 4 bases; unmatched junction bases: 19. Germline V gene data show CDR1 as MNHEY and CDR2 as SMNVEV (reference sequence). The CDR3 loop is CASSARAILLAGRGETQYF. The CDR3, as DNA: TGTGCCAGCAGTGCCCGAGCCATTTTACTAGCGGGAAGGGGAGAGACCCAGTACTTC.

The chain employs TRBV6-5 and TRBJ1-6, with a tentative D call TRBD1 (6 bases). Deletions cut 5 bases from V and 5 bases from J, with 10 bases between. The CDR3 totals 14 residues. Germline CDR1 MNHEY, CDR2 SVGAGI. CDR3 DNA sequence: TGTGCCAGCAGTCGGACAGATAATAATTCACCCCTCCACTTT. It is translated as CASSRTDNNSPLHF.

V usage is TRBV27 and J usage is TRBJ2-6; 13 bases are shared with TRBD2. V trimming: 6 bases; J trimming: 2 bases; junction bases outside the gene matches: 10. CDR1 MNHEY and CDR2 SMNVEV come from the germline V gene (reference sequence). The CDR3 runs to 19 residues. The CDR3 region has the DNA TGTGCCAGCAGACCAGGACTAGCGGGAGTATTTGCTGGGGCCAACGTCCTGACTTTC. Its translation: CASRPGLAGVFAGANVLTF.

V and J are TRBV4-2 and TRBJ1-3; possibly TRBD1 for D (5 bases). V was cut by 1 base and J by 6 bases, with 7 bases left in between. The CDR3 spans 13 residues. CDR1 is LGHNA and CDR2 is YNFKEQ in the germline V gene. CDR3 loop: CASSQAGPNTIYF. The DNA for the CDR3 is TGTGCCAGCAGCCAAGCAGGGCCAAACACCATATATTTT.

CDR3 protein: CASSRQGGDQPQHF. For the CDR3, the DNA is TGTGCCAGCAGTCGACAGGGGGGTGATCAGCCCCAGCATTTT. The chain couples TRBV6-5 to TRBJ1-5; 9 bases align to TRBD1. The V and J ends lost 5 bases and 5 bases, in that order; junction bases with no gene match: 4. Germline V CDR1 and CDR2: MNHEY, SVGAGI. The CDR3 has 14 amino acids.

Comments on this clone: Other nucleotide sequences from this sample produce the same CDR3. CDR3: CASSPTGSSSYEQYF. The CDR3 DNA is TGTGCCAGCTCACCTACAGGGAGTTCTTCCTACGAGCAGTACTTC. The chain recombines TRBV18 with TRBJ2-7; the D gene is possibly TRBD1 (6 bases). The CDR3 extends over 15 amino acids. Germline V gene lookup returns CDR1 KGHSH and CDR2 LQKENI. Trimming removed 3 bases at V and 1 base at J, with 13 bases between.

The V call is TRBV4-2, the J call TRBJ1-2, with no clear D. Germline V gene data show CDR1 as LGHNA and CDR2 as YNFKEQ. CDR3 size: 15 residues. Trimming took 0 bases from V and 2 from J, leaving 10 bases between them. The CDR3 nucleotides read TGTGCCAGCAGCCAAGATCAACTCCAAAACTATGGCTACACCTTC. Translation gives CASSQDQLQNYGYTF.

This chain uses TRBV5-1 with TRBJ2-1, with TRBD2 identical over 8 bases. Germline V gene sequence: CDR1 SGHRS, CDR2 YFSETQ. The CDR3 covers 13 residues. With V trimmed by 4 bases and J by 7 bases, 4 bases remained unmatched. DNA for the CDR3: TGCGCCAGCAGCGTTAGCGGGAATAATGAGCAGTTCTTC. This codes for CASSVSGNNEQFF.

The chain's CDR3 is CASRFSSGANVLTF. In nucleotides, the CDR3 is TGTGCCAGCAGGTTTAGTTCCGGGGCCAACGTCCTGACTTTC. This chain connects TRBV7-9 to TRBJ2-6; D not certain. Trimming removed 6 bases from V and 4 bases from J, with 10 bases in between. This CDR3 region has 14 residues. CDR1 is SEHNR and CDR2 is FQNEAQ in the germline V gene (reference sequence).

This rearrangement joins TRBV7-9 to TRBJ2-2; 7 bases are shared with TRBD2. The CDR3 has 15 amino acids. V lost 4 bases and J lost 2; bases outside the gene matches: 4. CDR1 is SEHNR and CDR2 is FQNEAQ in the germline V gene (reference sequence). In DNA, the CDR3 is TGTGCCAGCAGCTCCCGGGAGGCCAACACCGGGGAGCTGTTTTTT. Amino acids: CASSSREANTGELFF.

This chain joins TRBV5-4 and TRBJ1-1; TRBD1 matches at 8 bases. The germline V gene has CDR1 SGHNT and CDR2 YYREEE (reference sequence). The CDR3 length is 14 residues. With V trimmed by 6 bases and J by 3 bases, 7 bases remained unmatched. The CDR3 sequence is CASIAGGAYTEAFF. CDR3 sequence (DNA): TGTGCCAGCATCGCAGGGGGCGCCTACACTGAAGCTTTCTTT.

This rearrangement joins TRBV5-1 to TRBJ2-2; 9 nucleotides agree with TRBD2. Trimming at V came to 1 base and at J to 6 bases, leaving 1 base not matched to a gene. The CDR3 consists of 14 residues. Germline CDR1 is SGHRS and CDR2 is YFSETQ. In nucleotides, the CDR3 is TGCGCCAGCAGCTTGCTAGCGGGGTCCGGGGAGCTGTTTTTT. This sequence encodes CASSLLAGSGELFF. The full variable domain, in which reference TRBV5-1 and TRBJ2-2 provide the parts outside the CDR3, is KAGVTQTPRYLIKTRGQQVTLSCSPISGHRSVSWYQQTPGQGLQFLFEYFSETQRNKGNFPGRFSGRQFSNSRSEMNVSTLELGDSALYLCASSLLAGSGELFFGEGSRLTVL.

This chain uses TRBV27 with TRBJ1-6; no clear D. V lost 3 bases and J 1 base, leaving 10 bases between the germline ends. Germline V lookup: CDR1 MNHEY, CDR2 SMNVEV (reference sequence). This CDR3 has 16 amino acids. This CDR3 reads CASSLFTVSYNSPLHF. DNA of the CDR3: TGTGCCAGCAGTTTGTTCACAGTTTCCTATAATTCACCCCTCCACTTT.

V usage is TRBV6-2 or TRBV6-3 and J usage is TRBJ2-3; 12 positions match TRBD2. Germline V gene data show CDR1 as MNHEY and CDR2 as SVGEGT. The trim removed 6 bases at V and 5 bases at J, leaving 6 bases unmatched. The CDR3 sequence is 15 residues long. The CDR3 loop reads CASSLLAGGIDTQYF. Written as DNA, the CDR3 is TGTGCCAGCAGCTTACTAGCGGGGGGTATAGATACGCAGTATTTT.

This clone was seen only a few times. The V call is TRBV4-2, the J call TRBJ1-1; 7 nucleotides align to TRBD1. Looked up from germline, CDR1 is LGHNA and CDR2 is YNFKEQ. This CDR3 contains 16 residues. V shed 2 bases and J 5 bases; nucleotides not matched to a gene: 11. CDR3 in amino acids: CASSQPDIDRETEAFF. The CDR3 nucleotides read TGTGCCAGCAGCCAACCCGACATTGACAGGGAAACTGAAGCTTTCTTT.

The J gene is TRBJ1-4, the V gene TRBV6-5; D uncertain. The CDR3 totals 12 residues. Germline assignment: CDR1 MNHEY and CDR2 SVGAGI. Trimming removed 8 bases from V and 8 bases from J, with 12 bases in between. CDR3 residues: CASRPGVEKLFF. In nucleotides, the CDR3 is TGTGCCAGCCGACCCGGGGTCGAAAAACTGTTTTTT.

The CDR3 coding sequence is TGTGCCAGCAGCCAAGATCCCCCCCTTGGCGGGAGAAGAGATACGCAGTATTTT. Translation gives CASSQDPPLGGRRDTQYF. This rearrangement joins TRBV3-1 (or the pseudogene TRBV3-2) to TRBJ2-3; 7 bases align to TRBD2. The CDR3 contains 18 residues. CDR1 is LGHDT, CDR2 YNNKEL, per germline (reference sequence). With 0 bases clipped from V and 5 bases from J, the junction kept 14 bases outside the gene matches.

This clone has a single count. The gene calls are TRBV24-1 and TRBJ1-5; no clear D. Germline values: CDR1 KGHDR, CDR2 SFDVKD. Trimming removed 5 bases from V and 1 base from J, with 14 bases in between. The CDR3 covers 16 residues. As DNA, the CDR3 is TGTGCCACCAGTGCGCCAGGTTCCGCGAGCAATCAGCCCCAGCATTTT. It encodes CATSAPGSASNQPQHF.

J is TRBJ2-4 and V is TRBV6-5; no reliable D call. The germline CDR1 and CDR2 sequences are MNHEY and SVGAGI. V was cut by 8 bases and J by 1 base, with 12 bases left in between. The CDR3 runs 14 residues. CDR3 in DNA: TGTGCCAGCGGGAACCCCGACGCCAAAAACATTCAGTACTTC. Translating gives CASGNPDAKNIQYF.

V is TRBV5-1 and J is TRBJ1-1, with D maybe TRBD1 (5 bases). The V end lost 5 bases, the J end lost 4 bases, and 21 bases lay between the germline ends. The CDR3 sequence is 16 residues long. Germline CDR1 reads SGHRS; CDR2 reads YFSETQ. The CDR3 DNA reads as TGCGCCAGCAGTTGGGGGTGGAGACTGGGGCTCACTGAAGCTTTCTTT. This sequence encodes CASSWGWRLGLTEAFF.

The chain employs TRBV10-3 and TRBJ2-2, with D perhaps assigned TRBD1 or TRBD2 (6 bases each). V lost 1 base, J lost 3 bases, and 9 bases lay in between. This CDR3 is 15 amino acids long. In germline, CDR1 is ENHRY, CDR2 SYGVKD. Here the CDR3 reads CAISEWGADTGELFF. The CDR3 nucleotides are TGTGCCATCAGTGAGTGGGGGGCGGACACCGGGGAGCTGTTTTTT.

Only one count was recorded for this clone. This sample also contains other DNA sequences that code for the same CDR3. V is TRBV5-6 and J is TRBJ2-5; 10 nucleotides agree with TRBD2. The CDR3 totals 17 residues. The trim removed 4 bases at V and 5 bases at J, leaving 14 bases unmatched. Germline-derived CDR1 and CDR2 are SGHDT and YYEEEE. CDR3 sequence: CASSLDFSGRAGETQYF. The CDR3 coding sequence is TGTGCCAGCAGCCTGGATTTCAGCGGGAGGGCCGGGGAGACCCAGTACTTC.

This clone was counted once. The chain couples TRBV4-1 to TRBJ1-4, with D uncertain. The germline V gene has CDR1 MGHRA and CDR2 YSYEKL. There are 15 residues in the CDR3. V shed 8 bases and J shed 3 bases, with 16 bases lying between them. The CDR3 loop reads CASWGGAYANEKLFF. DNA for the CDR3: TGCGCCAGCTGGGGAGGAGCCTACGCTAATGAAAAACTGTTTTTT.

To note about this clone: Since no conserved phenylalanine or tryptophan closes the CDR3, a read error is the likely cause. The DNA is omitted, as the CDR3 cannot be located on it reliably, and the CDR3 follows TCRdb's listing. The J gene is TRBJ2-7, the V gene TRBV7-6. The CDR3 length equals 8 residues, ends included. In germline, CDR1 is SGHVS, CDR2 FNYEAQ. CDR3 in amino acids: CASSHADG.